The 21 T cell receptor beta chains below come from one sample, sequenced in a study of beta chain features in type 1 diabetes. General study findings and limits: For Type 1 diabetes patients, all four CD4+ subsets carried TCRB CDR3s that were moderately but significantly shorter.

Expressed TCRB transcripts were sequenced because the isolated RNA had all been reverse transcribed beforehand. TCRdb keeps only in-frame clones here, not all; method: immunoSEQ multiplex PCR. The sample yields some 270,000 clones, 9.5% to 13% seen once. For these receptors, no antigen is known. The sample comprised naive CD4+ T cells from blood. The source of these receptors is a man aged 30 to 39 with type 1 diabetes.

The chain recombines TRBV19 with TRBJ1-1; TRBD1 agrees at 8 bases. CDR1 is LNHDA and CDR2 is SQIVND in the germline V gene (reference sequence). This CDR3 region has 16 residues. The J segment lost 5 bases and the V segment lost 2 bases, leaving 10 bases of the junction unmatched. DNA of the CDR3: TGTGCCAGTAGTATACTAATCGGACAGGGACGAACTGAAGCTTTCTTT. This translates into CASSILIGQGRTEAFF.

This clone was picked up a small number of times. This chain uses TRBV4-1 with TRBJ2-5; 8 nucleotides align to TRBD2. Looked up from germline, CDR1 is MGHRA and CDR2 is YSYEKL. J was trimmed by 2 bases and V by 4 bases; bases with no gene match: 9. The CDR3 spans 16 residues. CDR3 coding DNA: TGCGCCAGCAGCCGACGCCAACTAGCGGCACAAGAGACCCAGTACTTC. Protein product: CASSRRQLAAQETQYF.

This clone has just a few counts. The chain joins TRBV10-3 to TRBJ2-1; no firm D call. The CDR3 runs 15 residues. The germline V gene encodes CDR1 ENHRY and CDR2 SYGVKD. The V gene lost 7 bases and the J gene lost 7 bases, with 20 bases spanning the gap. The CDR3 protein is CAIKVGVAPLNEQFF. The DNA of the CDR3 is TGTGCCATCAAGGTTGGAGTAGCACCATTGAATGAGCAGTTCTTC.

This clone was found a few times. The rearrangement joins TRBV5-1 to TRBJ2-3; D might be TRBD2 (6 bases). Trimming removed 3 bases at V and 2 bases at J, with 13 bases between. From germline, CDR1 is SGHRS and CDR2 YFSETQ. CDR3 size: 15 residues. The CDR3 protein is CASSSGTLVTDTQYF. The DNA for the CDR3 is TGCGCCAGCAGCTCCGGGACTCTGGTCACAGATACGCAGTATTTT.

The chain uses TRBV4-1 and TRBJ2-6, with a tentative D call TRBD2 (5 bases). This CDR3 contains 15 residues. V was shortened by 0 bases and J by 8 bases, with 11 bases between the two germline ends. Germline assignment: CDR1 MGHRA and CDR2 YSYEKL. CDR3 residues: CASSQELRETNVLTF. CDR3 DNA: TGCGCCAGCAGCCAAGAACTCCGGGAAACCAACGTCCTGACTTTC.

The chain has TRBV6-5 and TRBJ1-5; 9 nucleotides line up with TRBD1. The CDR3 spans 14 residues. CDR1 and CDR2 from the germline V gene are MNHEY and SVGAGI. Losses at the gene ends were 4 bases for V and 7 bases for J; bases not matched to a gene: 5. In DNA form, the CDR3 reads TGTGCCAGCAGTTTGGGGACAGGGCGGCAGCCCCAGCATTTT. Residues: CASSLGTGRQPQHF.

The chain employs TRBV30 and TRBJ2-1; 9 nucleotides align to TRBD2. The length of the CDR3 is 15 residues. The V segment lost 3 bases and the J segment 8 bases; nucleotides outside the gene matches: 11. Germline lookup yields CDR1 GTSNPN and CDR2 SVGIG (reference sequence). The CDR3 DNA follows: TGTGCCTGGAGAGGGCTAGCGGGGTCTAGCGATGAGCAGTTCTTC. It yields the protein CAWRGLAGSSDEQFF.

This clone was observed a few times. The chain recombines TRBV11-2 with TRBJ2-1; 10 bases fit TRBD2. Per the germline V gene, CDR1 is SGHAT and CDR2 is FQNNGV. This CDR3 contains 13 residues. With 5 bases clipped from V and 7 bases from J, the junction kept 2 bases outside the gene matches. The CDR3 reads CASSSGGANEQFF. Here the CDR3 DNA reads TGTGCCAGCAGCAGCGGGGGGGCAAATGAGCAGTTCTTC.

This clone was detected a few times. This chain uses TRBV18 with TRBJ1-4; D remains ambiguous. CDR3 size: 15 residues. Trimming left V 4 bases short and J 0 bases short, with 9 bases between. CDR1 and CDR2 (germline): KGHSH, LQKENI. The CDR3 protein is CASSLGLATNEKLFF. DNA of the CDR3: TGTGCCAGCTCACTCGGACTGGCAACTAATGAAAAACTGTTTTTT.

This clone turned up a few times. The CDR3 spells CASSLVIRGLGANVLTF. The CDR3 coding sequence is TGTGCCAGCAGCTTAGTTATTAGAGGACTTGGAGCCAACGTCCTGACTTTC. The V gene is TRBV7-2, the J gene TRBJ2-6, with a tentative D call TRBD2 (5 bases). CDR1 and CDR2 (germline): SGHTA, FQGNSA. The CDR3 covers 17 residues. Trimming left V 1 base short and J 7 bases short, with 17 bases between.

The chain uses TRBV2 and TRBJ2-6, with TRBD1 matching 10 bases. This CDR3 comprises 15 residues. Unmatched junction bases numbered 4, after V lost 3 bases and J lost 8 bases. Germline-derived CDR1 and CDR2 are SNHLY and FYNNEI. CDR3 bases: TGTGCCAGCAGTGACCGGACAGGGGGTACCAACGTCCTGACTTTC. Its protein is CASSDRTGGTNVLTF.

As to this clone: Other DNA sequences of this sample code for an identical CDR3. The chain has TRBV29-1 and TRBJ1-1; D is uncertain. The CDR3 spans 13 residues. In germline, CDR1 is SQVTM, CDR2 ANQGSEA. Trimming pared 4 bases from V and 0 bases from J, leaving 9 bases between. CDR3 nucleotides: TGCAGCGTTGGAGGGCGGATGAACACTGAAGCTTTCTTT. It is translated as CSVGGRMNTEAFF.

This clone was seen only a few times. The chain links TRBV2 to TRBJ2-7; 7 bases align to TRBD1. This CDR3 has 14 residues. V lost 2 bases, J lost 4 bases, and 5 bases stayed unmatched. CDR1 and CDR2 (germline): SNHLY, FYNNEI. In nucleotides, the CDR3 is TGTGCCAGCAGTGAACACAGGGGTCGGTACGAGCAGTACTTC. Protein: CASSEHRGRYEQYF.

The genes are TRBV5-1 and TRBJ2-3, with TRBD1 matching over 9 bases. CDR3 length equals 15 residues. The V and J ends lost 4 bases and 2 bases, in that order; junction bases with no gene match: 5. CDR1 is SGHRS and CDR2 is YFSETQ in the germline V gene. In DNA, the CDR3 is TGCGCCAGCAGCCACGGGGACAGGGACACAGATACGCAGTATTTT. Amino acids: CASSHGDRDTDTQYF.

The rearrangement joins TRBV9 to TRBJ2-1; tentatively, D is TRBD1 (6 bases). Trimming stripped 2 bases from V and 9 bases from J, with 15 bases between. Per the germline V gene, CDR1 is SGDLS and CDR2 is YYNGEE. This CDR3 contains 14 residues. CDR3 residues: CASSVGREGGEQFF. In DNA, the CDR3 is TGTGCCAGCAGCGTGGGCCGGGAAGGGGGTGAGCAGTTCTTC.

This clone was found a few times. This chain joins TRBV5-4 and TRBJ1-1; no firm D call. The CDR3 extends over 16 amino acids. Germline V gene sequence: CDR1 SGHNT, CDR2 YYREEE (reference sequence). V was cut by 0 bases and J by 6 bases, with 18 bases left in between. As DNA, the CDR3 is TGTGCCAGCAGCTTGGGTCTCCGGGATAGAAATTCTGAAGCTTTCTTT. Its translation: CASSLGLRDRNSEAFF. Full variable domain (rest looked up from reference TRBV5-4 and TRBJ1-1): ETGVTQSPTHLIKTRGQQVTLRCSSQSGHNTVSWYQQALGQGPQFIFQYYREEENGRGNFPPRFSGLQFPNYSSELNVNALELDDSALYLCASSLGLRDRNSEAFFGQGTRLTVV.

The chain carries TRBV19 and TRBJ1-6, with a weak D call TRBD1 (6 bases). The CDR3 is 13 amino acids. Looked up from germline, CDR1 is LNHDA and CDR2 is SQIVND (reference sequence). The V end lost 5 bases, the J end lost 7 bases, and 9 bases lay between the germline ends. The CDR3 spells CASSDGQNSPLHF. In nucleotides, the CDR3 is TGTGCCAGTAGTGATGGACAGAATTCACCCCTCCACTTT. Combining the CDR3 with reference TRBV19 and TRBJ1-6 gives the whole variable domain DGGITQSPKYLFRKEGQNVTLSCEQNLNHDAMYWYRQDPGQGLRLIYYSQIVNDFQKGDIAEGYSVSREKKESFPLTVTSAQKNPTAFYLCASSDGQNSPLHFGNGTRLTVT.

The CDR3 DNA reads as TGTGCCAGCAGCCCCCTCGGGGCGGGGGTTCAAGTTACCCAGTACTTC. Translated, it gives CASSPLGAGVQVTQYF. This sequence joins TRBV9 and TRBJ2-5; 7 bases match TRBD2. The junction had 17 bases not matched to a gene; V was cut back by 4 bases and J by 8 bases. CDR3 length: 16 amino acids. In germline, CDR1 is SGDLS, CDR2 YYNGEE.

This clone has more than one count but fewer than ten. This chain uses TRBV7-6 with TRBJ2-2; D ambiguous. The V and J ends lost 5 bases and 6 bases respectively, with 7 bases between them. CDR3 length: 12 amino acids. Germline V lookup: CDR1 SGHVS, CDR2 FNYEAQ. The CDR3 loop reads CASSPRAGELFF. The DNA for the CDR3 is TGTGCCAGCAGCCCTCGGGCCGGGGAGCTGTTTTTT.

J is TRBJ1-2 and V is TRBV2, with TRBD1 matching over 9 bases. The CDR3 sequence is 15 residues long. V was clipped by 4 bases and J by 8 bases; unmatched bases: 11. Germline CDR1 is SNHLY and CDR2 is FYNNEI. CDR3 region: CASSGLRGTGNGYTF. CDR3 nucleotides: TGTGCCAGCAGTGGCCTTAGGGGGACAGGGAACGGCTACACCTTC.

V is TRBV6-5 and J is TRBJ2-1; tentatively, D is TRBD2 (6 bases). This CDR3 comprises 14 residues. The germline V and J ends were trimmed by 5 bases and 8 bases, with 16 bases remaining between them. Germline V lookup: CDR1 MNHEY, CDR2 SVGAGI. CDR3 region: CASSGTWTMDEQFF. CDR3 DNA: TGTGCCAGCAGTGGGACCTGGACTATGGATGAGCAGTTCTTC.